The T cell receptor beta chain under discussion was sequenced for a study of monozygotic twins with inflammatory bowel disease. Findings and limits, study-wide: IBD patients had lower TCRbeta diversity (inverse Simpson) than healthy co-twins.

TCRdb reworked the 5' RACE reads into one entry per CDR3 protein, no DNA. The sample yields about 420,000 distinct CDR3 sequences, of which the top ten take up under 3%. The CDR3 totals 16 residues. CDR1 is MNHEY, CDR2 SMNVEV, per germline (reference sequence). As to this clonotype: The antigen is unknown.

The TCR originated in a human donor with ulcerative colitis or Crohn's disease, or a healthy co-twin of an affected twin (not recorded which). Sequencing was done on a sample of blood. The chain combines TRBV27 with TRBJ2-7; TCRdb's assignment of TRBD2 cannot be checked, as there is no DNA. This CDR3 is CASSLILAGVSYEQYF.